The 18 T cell receptor beta chains in this list originate from one sample, sequenced in a study of T cell clones after liver transplantation. Clones were sequenced by immunoSEQ multiplex PCR, and TCRdb holds only the in-frame ones, with some missing. The repertoire holds 75,000 to 85,000 clones, with 70% to 90% as singletons. Here the sequenced sample was CD4+ T cells from blood, taken at the 22-month timepoint. These receptors all come from a human patient who received a liver transplant. Some T cells here may be from the graft donor.

The chain is built from TRBV4-3 and TRBJ1-2, with TRBD1 as a possible D gene (5 bases). Trimming took off 1 base at V and 3 bases at J, with 18 bases between the two ends. Per germline, CDR1 LGHNA and CDR2 YSLEER. The CDR3 extends over 17 amino acids. CDR3 nucleotide sequence: TGCGCCAGCAGCCAAGGCGGGGGGGGTTGGAAAGACTATGGCTACACCTTC. Protein product: CASSQGGGGWKDYGYTF.

J is TRBJ1-1 and V is TRBV28, with 10 nucleotides matching TRBD1. J gave up 5 bases and V 3 bases, and 6 bases lay outside the gene matches. There are 15 residues in the CDR3. CDR1 MDHEN and CDR2 SYDVKM come from the germline V gene. CDR3 loop: CASSFGLGQGTEAFF. CDR3 nucleotide sequence: TGTGCCAGCAGTTTTGGACTGGGACAGGGGACTGAAGCTTTCTTT. The variable domain in full, with the rest retrieved from reference TRBV28 and TRBJ1-1, is DVKVTQSSRYLVKRTGEKVFLECVQDMDHENMFWYRQDPGLGLRLIYFSYDVKMKEKGDIPEGYSVSREKKERFSLILESASTNQTSMYLCASSFGLGQGTEAFFGQGTRLTVV.

The rearrangement joins TRBV2 to TRBJ2-5; D is uncertain. The CDR3 has 12 amino acids. V shed 7 bases and J shed 5 bases, with 11 bases lying between them. CDR1 is SNHLY and CDR2 is FYNNEI in the germline V gene. The CDR3 here is CASNPRRETQYF. CDR3 sequence (DNA): TGTGCCAGCAACCCCCGTCGGGAGACCCAGTACTTC. The full variable domain, rest sourced from reference TRBV2 and TRBJ2-5, is EPEVTQTPSHQVTQMGQEVILRCVPISNHLYFYWYRQILGQKVEFLVSFYNNEISEKSEIFDDQFSVERPDGSNFTLKIRSTKLEDSAMYFCASNPRRETQYFGPGTRLLVL.

The chain joins TRBV5-1 to TRBJ2-5, with 7 bases fitting TRBD1. CDR3 length: 14 amino acids. Germline V CDR1 and CDR2: SGHRS, YFSETQ. Losses at the gene ends were 0 bases for V and 5 bases for J; bases not matched to a gene: 4. The CDR3 region is CASSLETGTETQYF. The CDR3 DNA is TGCGCCAGCAGCTTGGAGACAGGGACGGAGACCCAGTACTTC.

The rearrangement uses TRBV10-3 and TRBJ2-7; 10 nucleotides match TRBD2. CDR1 ENHRY and CDR2 SYGVKD come from the germline V gene. V lost 3 bases to trimming and J lost 1 base; unmatched junction nucleotides: 6. The CDR3 totals 16 residues. The CDR3 region is CAISEGLADLSYEQYF. Written as DNA, the CDR3 is TGTGCCATCAGTGAAGGACTAGCGGACCTTTCCTACGAGCAGTACTTC.

The chain links TRBV7-6 to TRBJ2-1, with 13 bases aligning to TRBD2. Looked up from germline, CDR1 is SGHVS and CDR2 is FNYEAQ. V shed 1 base and J 7 bases; nucleotides not matched to a gene: 1. This CDR3 is 15 amino acids long. The CDR3 region has the DNA TGTGCCAGCAGCTTAGGACTAGCGGGAGGTAATGAGCAGTTCTTC. Its protein is CASSLGLAGGNEQFF.

The chain combines TRBV28 with TRBJ2-4, with 7 bases fitting TRBD2. The CDR3 is 16 amino acids. V lost 5 bases and J lost 1; bases outside the gene matches: 8. CDR1 is MDHEN, CDR2 SYDVKM, per germline. The CDR3 loop reads CASSRPLAGAKNIQYF. The CDR3, as DNA: TGTGCCAGCAGTCGACCCTTAGCGGGCGCCAAAAACATTCAGTACTTC.

The CDR3 spells CASSSEGVRQPQHF. For the CDR3, the DNA is TGTGCCAGCAGTTCGGAGGGTGTACGTCAGCCCCAGCATTTT. The chain has TRBV28 and TRBJ1-5; no reliable D call. Trimming stripped 4 bases from V and 6 bases from J, with 13 bases between. Looked up from germline, CDR1 is MDHEN and CDR2 is SYDVKM. The CDR3 contains 14 residues.

This clone was recorded once. The chain has TRBV7-6 and TRBJ2-6; D uncertain. The V gene's germline CDR1 is SGHVS and CDR2 FNYEAQ. CDR3 length: 19 amino acids. V lost 5 bases and J 5 bases, leaving 25 bases between the germline ends. CDR3 sequence reads: CASSKQFESHKGRANVLTF. The CDR3, as DNA: TGTGCCAGCAGCAAACAATTTGAATCTCACAAAGGTCGGGCCAACGTCCTGACTTTC. Using reference TRBV7-6 and TRBJ2-6 for the parts outside the CDR3, the full variable domain is GAGVSQSPRYKVTKRGQDVALRCDPISGHVSLYWYRQALGQGPEFLTYFNYEAQQDKSGLPNDRFSAERPEGSISTLTIQRTEQRDSAMYRCASSKQFESHKGRANVLTFGAGSRLTVL.

This chain joins TRBV4-2 and TRBJ1-2; no clear D. Germline CDR1 LGHNA, CDR2 YNFKEQ. V lost 1 base and J lost 1, with 4 bases in between. The CDR3 covers 13 residues. CDR3 region: CASSQADNYGYTF. CDR3 coding DNA: TGTGCCAGCAGCCAAGCAGATAACTATGGCTACACCTTC.

The V and J genes are TRBV7-2 and TRBJ1-6; D is undetermined. This CDR3 spans 17 amino acids. Germline assignment: CDR1 SGHTA and CDR2 FQGNSA. V was cut by 5 bases and J by 5 bases, with 19 bases left in between. The CDR3 sequence: CASSLNQPRTDNSPLHF. CDR3 DNA sequence: TGTGCCAGCAGCCTAAATCAACCCAGAACGGATAATTCACCCCTCCACTTT.

V is TRBV5-1 and J is TRBJ2-3; 9 nucleotides match TRBD2. The germline V gene encodes CDR1 SGHRS and CDR2 YFSETQ. CDR3 length equals 16 residues. The trim removed 0 bases at V and 4 bases at J, leaving 6 bases unmatched. The CDR3 reads CASSLDAGGRADTQYF. The CDR3 DNA follows: TGCGCCAGCAGCTTGGATGCGGGGGGGCGTGCAGATACGCAGTATTTT. Supplemented by reference TRBV5-1 and TRBJ2-3, the full variable domain reads KAGVTQTPRYLIKTRGQQVTLSCSPISGHRSVSWYQQTPGQGLQFLFEYFSETQRNKGNFPGRFSGRQFSNSRSEMNVSTLELGDSALYLCASSLDAGGRADTQYFGPGTRLTVL.

The V gene is TRBV29-1, the J gene TRBJ2-3; 8 bases match TRBD2. Germline CDR1 SQVTM, CDR2 ANQGSEA. The CDR3 spans 14 residues. With V trimmed by 5 bases and J by 3 bases, 7 bases remained unmatched. The CDR3 sequence: CSVFPGLVTDTQYF. CDR3 bases: TGCAGCGTTTTTCCGGGACTAGTAACAGATACGCAGTATTTT.

This clone was found a few times. CDR3 DNA: TGTGCCACCAGCCAGAGTTACAGCGAGCAGTACTTC. Protein product: CATSQSYSEQYF. V is TRBV15 and J is TRBJ2-7; the D is unclear. The V and J ends lost 5 bases and 6 bases respectively, with 11 bases between them. The CDR3 is made up of 12 amino acids. CDR1 is LNHNV and CDR2 is YYDKDF in the germline V gene (reference sequence).

The chain links TRBV2 to TRBJ2-1; possibly TRBD1 or TRBD2 for D (5 bases each). The CDR3 covers 10 residues. Trimming pared 3 bases from V and 16 bases from J, leaving 10 bases between. Germline CDR1 and CDR2: SNHLY and FYNNEI. CDR3 in amino acids: CASSEGPGFF. CDR3 DNA: TGTGCCAGCAGTGAGGGACCGGGCTTCTTC.

The V and J genes are TRBV29-1 and TRBJ2-5, with 8 bases fitting TRBD2. The CDR3 is made up of 13 amino acids. Losses at the gene ends were 6 bases for V and 5 bases for J; bases not matched to a gene: 8. Germline-derived CDR1 and CDR2 are SQVTM and ANQGSEA. This chain's CDR3 is CSVTSVIVETQYF. The CDR3 DNA sequence: TGCAGCGTGACTAGCGTTATTGTTGAGACCCAGTACTTC.

V and J are TRBV19 and TRBJ2-1; 11 bases match TRBD2. With V trimmed by 2 bases and J by 9 bases, 6 bases remained unmatched. Germline CDR1 reads LNHDA; CDR2 reads SQIVND (reference sequence). The CDR3 totals 15 residues. CDR3 amino acids: CASSITLAGGFEQFF. In nucleotides, the CDR3 is TGTGCCAGTAGTATAACCCTAGCGGGAGGTTTTGAGCAGTTCTTC.

This rearrangement joins TRBV28 to TRBJ1-2; D is possibly TRBD1 (5 bases). The CDR3 loop spans 14 amino acids. Looked up from germline, CDR1 is MDHEN and CDR2 is SYDVKM. V was trimmed by 8 bases and J by 5 bases, leaving 18 bases between them. The CDR3, as DNA: TGTGCCAGCGCCCAACAGGCCGACTGGTATGGCTACACCTTC. Encoded protein: CASAQQADWYGYTF.